The source of this T cell receptor beta chain is a study of T-cell memory formation after mild COVID-19. Study results and caveats: Clones shrinking from day 15 to 85 showed even CD4/CD8 mixes; later expanders tilted CD4+.

TCRdb analysed the 5' RACE reads with MiXCR anew, one entry per CDR3 protein. The table includes about 390,000 distinct CDR3 sequences, 16% detected once. This clonotype was counted only a few times. Its antigen is unknown. Germline lookup yields CDR1 MNHNS and CDR2 SASEGT. The CDR3 is 13 residues long. V gave up 7 bases and J gave up 5 bases, with 15 bases separating them. The specimen was PBMCs or a T cell subset sorted from them (not recorded which). This clonotype was obtained from a man aged 18 to 30 who had mild COVID-19 (a few samples of this study predate the infection). Cell type and time point are not known. The chain has TRBV6-1 and TRBJ2-7; D possibly corresponds to TRBD2 (6 bases). In nucleotides, the CDR3 is TGTGCCAGCACCGCGGGGCGGGTTGACGAGCAGTACTTC. Its translation is CASTAGRVDEQYF.